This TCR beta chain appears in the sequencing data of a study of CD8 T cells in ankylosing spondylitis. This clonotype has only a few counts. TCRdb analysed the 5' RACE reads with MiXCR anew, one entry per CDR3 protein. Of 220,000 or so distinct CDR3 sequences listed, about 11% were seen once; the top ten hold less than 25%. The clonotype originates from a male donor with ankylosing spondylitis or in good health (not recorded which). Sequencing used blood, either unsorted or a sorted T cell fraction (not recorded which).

The CDR3 sequence: CASGWGEQETQYF. The CDR3 nucleotides read TGTGCCAGCGGGTGGGGGGAACAAGAGACCCAGTACTTC. The chain has TRBV27 and TRBJ2-5, with D possibly being TRBD2 (6 bases). V dropped 8 bases and J dropped 2 bases, with 12 bases sitting between them. Per the germline V gene, CDR1 is MNHEY and CDR2 is SMNVEV (reference sequence). The CDR3 is 13 amino acids.